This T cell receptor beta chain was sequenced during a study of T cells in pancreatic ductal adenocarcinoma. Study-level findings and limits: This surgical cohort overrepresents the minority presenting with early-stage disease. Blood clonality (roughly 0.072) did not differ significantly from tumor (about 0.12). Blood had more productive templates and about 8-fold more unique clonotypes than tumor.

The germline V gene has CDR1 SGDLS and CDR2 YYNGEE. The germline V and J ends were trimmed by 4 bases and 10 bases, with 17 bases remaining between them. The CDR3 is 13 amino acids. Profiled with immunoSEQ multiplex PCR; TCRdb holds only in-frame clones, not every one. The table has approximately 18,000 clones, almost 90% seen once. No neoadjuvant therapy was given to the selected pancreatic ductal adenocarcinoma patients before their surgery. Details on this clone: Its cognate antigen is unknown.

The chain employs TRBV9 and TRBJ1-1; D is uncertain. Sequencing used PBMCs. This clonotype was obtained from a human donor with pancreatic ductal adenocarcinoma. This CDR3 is CASSPSFFQAAFF. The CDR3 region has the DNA TGTGCCAGCAGCCCGAGTTTTTTCCAGGCAGCTTTCTTT.